This T cell receptor (beta chain) comes out of a study of type 1 and type 2 diabetes patients. In the study overall: From PBMCs, CD4+ and CD8+ T cells were isolated by magnetic microbeads. Sequencing for the whole study yielded roughly 20,000,000 paired-end reads.

Regarding the study as a whole: Highly-expanded CD4+ clones were few in type 2 diabetes, median one, nearly 4% of reads.

Germline V gene sequence: CDR1 LNHDA, CDR2 SQIVND (reference sequence). There are 15 residues in the CDR3. V shed 6 bases and J shed 4 bases, with 13 bases lying between them. Comment on this clonotype: Its antigen is undetermined.

Genomic DNA was the PCR template. Amplification of the beta chain CDR3 used 30 forward and 13 reverse multiplex primers. TCRdb re-called the multiplex PCR reads with MiXCR, one entry per CDR3 protein. This sample yields about 250,000 distinct CDR3 sequences, of which around 47% are seen a single time; approximately 13% belongs to the top ten. The sequence was obtained from a young man with type 2 diabetes. The V gene is TRBV19, the J gene TRBJ1-6; possibly TRBD1 for D (6 bases). The sequencing sample was made of peripheral blood mononuclear cells (PBMCs). CDR3 bases: TGTGCCAGTAGCCAACCACAGGGTTATAATTCACCCCTCCACTTT. Its protein is CASSQPQGYNSPLHF.